Presented here are 13 T cell receptor beta chains from one specimen sequenced in a study of cytomegalovirus exposure and HLA in healthy donors. Data came from immunoSEQ multiplex PCR; TCRdb stores just in-frame clones and leaves some out. The data show under 400,000 clones, with roughly 85% seen just once and 0.83% held by the top ten. The source material was PBMCs. Receptors originate from a woman aged 18-35 years in good health and CMV-seronegative.

The chain uses TRBV4-2 and TRBJ2-7; 12 positions match TRBD2. This CDR3 contains 16 residues. CDR1 and CDR2 (germline): LGHNA, YNFKEQ. Trimming at V came to 1 base and at J to 5 bases, leaving 6 bases not matched to a gene. CDR3 residues: CASSQGETSGSHEQYF. CDR3 nucleotide sequence: TGTGCCAGCAGCCAAGGGGAGACTAGCGGGAGCCACGAGCAGTACTTC.

This rearrangement joins TRBV5-1 to TRBJ2-5; TRBD1 matches at 7 bases. V trimming: 2 bases; J trimming: 5 bases; junction bases outside the gene matches: 3. CDR3 length equals 13 residues. Germline lookup yields CDR1 SGHRS and CDR2 YFSETQ. CDR3 region: CASSLGQDETQYF. For the CDR3, the DNA is TGCGCCAGCAGCTTAGGACAGGATGAGACCCAGTACTTC.

The chain uses TRBV5-6 and TRBJ2-3, with D tentatively TRBD2 (6 bases). This CDR3 spans 14 amino acids. Germline values: CDR1 SGHDT, CDR2 YYEEEE. The ends were cut back, 1 base at V and 5 bases at J, with 11 bases in the middle. The CDR3 DNA is TGTGCCAGCAGCTTGTTAGCGGCCGGAGATACGCAGTATTTT. Protein product: CASSLLAAGDTQYF.

CDR3 DNA sequence: TGTGCCAGTAGGCCGGGACTAGTGGTCGGTACGCAGTATTTT. Residues: CASRPGLVVGTQYF. V gene TRBV19 combines with J gene TRBJ2-3; 8 bases align to TRBD2. Germline-derived CDR1 and CDR2 are LNHDA and SQIVND (reference sequence). The CDR3 has 14 amino acids. V was pared by 6 bases and J by 8 bases, with 10 bases of the junction left unmatched.

V gene TRBV29-1 combines with J gene TRBJ1-1, with D unclear. The CDR3 has 12 amino acids. CDR1 and CDR2 (germline): SQVTM, ANQGSEA. Trimming took 6 bases from V and 3 from J, leaving 11 bases between them. The CDR3 DNA is TGCAGCGTCCCGGGGAGGGACACTGAAGCTTTCTTT. It encodes CSVPGRDTEAFF.

The chain carries TRBV9 and TRBJ2-7, with a tentative D call TRBD2 (5 bases). V was trimmed by 3 bases and J by 4 bases, leaving 14 bases between them. Per germline, CDR1 SGDLS and CDR2 YYNGEE. There are 14 residues in the CDR3. The CDR3 protein is CASSATGIIYEQYF. The CDR3 DNA reads TGTGCCAGCAGCGCCACCGGGATAATTTACGAGCAGTACTTC. Looking up the rest from reference TRBV9 and TRBJ2-7 gives the full variable domain: DSGVTQTPKHLITATGQRVTLRCSPRSGDLSVYWYQQSLDQGLQFLIQYYNGEERAKGNILERFSAQQFPDLHSELNLSSLELGDSALYFCASSATGIIYEQYFGPGTRLTVT.

The chain links TRBV7-6 to TRBJ2-2, with 8 bases aligning to TRBD2. J was trimmed by 3 bases and V by 5 bases; bases with no gene match: 2. Germline V gives CDR1 SGHVS, CDR2 FNYEAQ. The CDR3 runs 14 residues. In DNA form, the CDR3 reads TGTGCCAGCAGCCCGGGGGGGTACACCGGGGAGCTGTTTTTT. This translates into CASSPGGYTGELFF. Looking up the rest from reference TRBV7-6 and TRBJ2-2 gives the full variable domain: GAGVSQSPRYKVTKRGQDVALRCDPISGHVSLYWYRQALGQGPEFLTYFNYEAQQDKSGLPNDRFSAERPEGSISTLTIQRTEQRDSAMYRCASSPGGYTGELFFGEGSRLTVL.

This clone appeared a single time. The genes are TRBV6-5 and TRBJ1-1; possibly TRBD1 for D (6 bases). V dropped 0 bases and J dropped 1 base, with 9 bases sitting between them. The CDR3 has 15 amino acids. CDR1 and CDR2 (germline): MNHEY, SVGAGI. CDR3 nucleotides: TGTGCCAGCAGTTACTCGTGGACAGCGAACACTGAAGCTTTCTTT. Translation gives CASSYSWTANTEAFF.

The CDR3 is CASSLGLSGSTDTQYF. CDR3 DNA: TGTGCCAGCAGTCTGGGTCTGAGCGGGAGCACAGATACGCAGTATTTT. V usage is TRBV27 and J usage is TRBJ2-3, with TRBD2 as a possible D gene (6 bases). CDR1 and CDR2 (germline): MNHEY, SMNVEV (reference sequence). With 5 bases removed from V and 0 bases from J, the gap between germline ends came to 15 bases. This CDR3 contains 16 residues.

The DNA for the CDR3 is TGTGCCTGGGAGCCTTTCGAGGGCACTGAAGCTTTCTTT. Its translation is CAWEPFEGTEAFF. The rearrangement uses TRBV30 and TRBJ1-1; D uncertain. V dropped 5 bases and J dropped 4 bases, with 14 bases sitting between them. The length of the CDR3 is 13 residues. Germline V gives CDR1 GTSNPN, CDR2 SVGIG (reference sequence).

The gene calls are TRBV5-4 and TRBJ2-7, with TRBD1 identical over 8 bases. Germline values: CDR1 SGHNT, CDR2 YYREEE (reference sequence). The trim removed 4 bases at V and 2 bases at J, leaving 5 bases unmatched. The CDR3 extends over 14 amino acids. CDR3 in amino acids: CASSTWTGTYEQYF. In nucleotides, the CDR3 is TGTGCCAGCAGCACGTGGACAGGGACCTACGAGCAGTACTTC.

The chain recombines TRBV4-2 with TRBJ2-7, with 11 bases that match TRBD1. With V trimmed by 3 bases and J by 6 bases, 7 bases remained unmatched. The CDR3 contains 15 residues. The germline gives CDR1 LGHNA, CDR2 YNFKEQ. The CDR3 sequence is CASSHPGQGDGEQYF. The CDR3 nucleotides read TGTGCCAGCAGCCATCCGGGACAGGGGGATGGCGAGCAGTACTTC.

The V and J genes are TRBV11-2 and TRBJ1-1, with D perhaps TRBD1 (6 bases). The CDR3 has 17 residues. The germline V gene has CDR1 SGHAT and CDR2 FQNNGV. V was pared by 0 bases and J by 4 bases, with 18 bases between. Written as DNA, the CDR3 is TGTGCCAGCAGCTTAGATCCGACGCGGGGGGGGCTCACTGAAGCTTTCTTT. Its translation: CASSLDPTRGGLTEAFF.